These 9 T cell receptor beta chains share one sample of origin, sequenced in a study of cytomegalovirus exposure and HLA in healthy donors (dated by TCRdb to about 2017). The method behind the library was the immunoSEQ multiplex PCR assay. The source is immuneACCESS, and TCRdb retained only in-frame sequences with V and J called. Part of the clones is not carried over; for the studies checked, unresolved V genes explain less than half of this, and the remainder is unexplained. This sample comprises 140,000 to 150,000 clones, approximately 90% of them detected only once. The ten largest clones capture about 0.7% of the sample. Sequencing was carried out using PBMCs. The receptors were sampled from a man between 18 and 29 years old in good health and CMV-seronegative.

The chain carries TRBV7-7 and TRBJ2-3; 8 bases line up with TRBD2. V lost 5 bases and J lost 3; bases outside the gene matches: 10. The CDR3 is 16 amino acids. The germline V gene has CDR1 SSHAT and CDR2 FNYEAQ (reference sequence). CDR3 sequence (DNA): TGTGCCAGCAGCCCCGGGGGGGTCGATCGAACAGATACGCAGTATTTT. As protein: CASSPGGVDRTDTQYF.

The chain links TRBV7-9 to TRBJ2-2, with D perhaps matching TRBD2 (6 bases). Germline-derived CDR1 and CDR2 are SEHNR and FQNEAQ (reference sequence). The CDR3 extends over 14 amino acids. V shed 5 bases and J shed 8 bases, with 15 bases lying between them. For the CDR3, the DNA is TGTGCCAGCAGCCACAAAGGGAGGCCGGGGGAGCTGTTTTTT. Translating it yields CASSHKGRPGELFF.

The V gene is TRBV30, the J gene TRBJ1-1; D not resolved. Trimming took off 1 base at V and 3 bases at J, with 12 bases between the two ends. The CDR3 spans 14 residues. The V gene's germline CDR1 is GTSNPN and CDR2 SVGIG (reference sequence). The CDR3 reads CAWSDTGWDTEAFF. The CDR3 nucleotides are TGTGCCTGGAGTGACACGGGGTGGGACACTGAAGCTTTCTTT.

The genes are TRBV7-2 and TRBJ2-7; weak D call: TRBD1 (6 bases). Germline lookup yields CDR1 SGHTA and CDR2 FQGNSA. The ends were cut back, 3 bases at V and 0 bases at J, with 9 bases in the middle. CDR3 size: 14 residues. In DNA form, the CDR3 reads TGTGCCAGCAGCTTTGTCAGGGGCTCCTACGAGCAGTACGTC. It encodes CASSFVRGSYEQYV.

In its sample, this clone was seen a few times. The CDR3 DNA sequence: TGTGCCAGCAGCCAAGGACGGACAGGGGCGCGCTATGGCTACACCTTC. Encoded protein: CASSQGRTGARYGYTF. The V and J genes are TRBV14 and TRBJ1-2, with 9 bases matching TRBD1. Looked up from germline, CDR1 is SGHDN and CDR2 is FVKESK. The CDR3 has 16 amino acids. V lost 1 base and J lost 4; bases outside the gene matches: 7.

CDR3 nucleotides: TGTGCCAGCAGCCCCGGGACAGGGGGCTATTTT. Protein sequence: CASSPGTGGYF. The V call is TRBV9, the J call TRBJ2-3; TRBD1 agrees at 12 bases. The J segment lost 15 bases and the V segment lost 4 bases, leaving 3 bases of the junction unmatched. This CDR3 is 11 amino acids long. Per germline, CDR1 SGDLS and CDR2 YYNGEE. The full variable domain, with the rest looked up from reference TRBV9 and TRBJ2-3, is DSGVTQTPKHLITATGQRVTLRCSPRSGDLSVYWYQQSLDQGLQFLIQYYNGEERAKGNILERFSAQQFPDLHSELNLSSLELGDSALYFCASSPGTGGYFGPGTRLTVL.

The chain is built from TRBV19 and TRBJ2-5; D might be TRBD1 (6 bases). This CDR3 comprises 13 residues. CDR1 LNHDA and CDR2 SQIVND come from the germline V gene (reference sequence). V lost 5 bases to trimming and J lost 3 bases, with 10 bases between them. CDR3 protein: CASSWTDKETQYF. As DNA, the CDR3 is TGTGCCAGTAGTTGGACAGATAAAGAGACCCAGTACTTC.

The chain joins TRBV12-5 to TRBJ2-3; D is possibly TRBD1 (6 bases). V shed 6 bases and J shed 8 bases, with 9 bases lying between them. The CDR3 is 11 residues long. Germline values: CDR1 LGHNT, CDR2 FRNRAP. For the CDR3, the DNA is TGTGCTAGTGGATCAGGGGTTACGCAGTATTTT. Amino acids: CASGSGVTQYF.

This rearrangement joins TRBV6-6 to TRBJ1-4; D is ambiguous. The CDR3 length is 16 residues. Trimming cost V 8 bases and J 0 bases, with 16 bases left between them. From germline, CDR1 is MNHNY and CDR2 SVGAGI (reference sequence). The CDR3 DNA sequence: TGTGCCAGCCGCGCGGCTGGATATGCAACTAATGAAAAACTGTTTTTT. Protein product: CASRAAGYATNEKLFF.